This TCR beta chain derives from a study of tumor and adjacent non-tumor tissue in lung cancer (dated by TCRdb to 2017 to 2018). For context, the study as a whole: The cohort included around twelve adenocarcinoma, a couple of squamous cell carcinoma and 1 small cell lung cancer patients. The approximately 15 enrolled patients, of whom 10 were men and 5 were women, were aged about 30 to 80 years and were diagnosed with TNM stage I to III disease. Sequencing generated a total of roughly 130 million productive TCRbeta reads, averaging roughly 4.3 million reads per sample. The study compared bulk TCRbeta repertoires between lung tumor tissue and matched distant non-tumor lung tissue from 15 lung cancer patients. Fewer than 35 paired specimens, one tumor and one normal lung sample per patient, were profiled by TCRbeta CDR3 sequencing.

Bulk unsorted tissue served as the source for RNA extraction, and RNA quality was assessed using a NanoDrop ND-1000 and an Agilent 2100. The donors were newly diagnosed lung cancer patients admitted for thoracic surgery in China from August to November 2014 who had not received prior chemotherapy. The study excluded patients who had received radiotherapy or chemotherapy before or who had another cancer at the same time. Pieces of surgical tissue measuring about 1-2 cm3 were kept in RNAlater solution and stored at -80 degrees C until use. As regards this clonotype: What antigen it recognizes has not been identified. The input lacks base qualities; no much larger clone sits a single base away.

Receptor libraries were prepared by multiplex PCR. The listed sequencing device is Illumina HiSeq 2500. Following protocols modified from ARM-PCR, the researchers constructed TCRbeta libraries through three rounds of nested PCR with primers (Table S4). Before sequencing, PCR products of 200-500 bp were excised from the gel and purified with the QIAquick gel extraction kit. The original pipeline was this. Reads were cleaned using Trimmomatic, were merged into complete CDR3 sequences using FLASH, and were assigned to V(D)J germline segments using MiTCR. Clonal diversity was calculated as the inverse Simpson's index using VDJtools. In-frame sequences lacking a premature stop codon were counted as productive reads. The raw public data were reprocessed by TCRdb itself: fastp quality trimming at Q25, MiXCR clonotype calling, in-frame beta chains only. CDR3 protein duplicates are merged, each entry listing the most common genes and DNA. Here the V and J calls rest on TCRdb's processing, not on the authors' analysis. Within this sample are approximately 68,000 distinct CDR3 sequences, with more than 70% of them counted one time only. Of the sample, 28% is held by the ten largest clones.

Between the V and J ends, shortened by 5 bases and 7 bases respectively, the junction contains 11 bases. The CDR3 contains 12 residues, cysteine and phenylalanine counted. Only CDR3 DNA remains: 36 bases, in frame from the first base. CDR1 and CDR2 are read off the germline V gene (reference sequence) as SGHAT and FQDESV. The paper as a whole reports these results and caveats: Because peripheral blood was not sequenced, blood TCRbeta repertoires in the lung cancer patients of the study were not examined. The cohort had only approximately 16 patients, and the authors noted that larger samples and more detailed clinical data are needed. In normal lung, the top 100 clones accounted for a significantly larger cumulative share of the repertoire than in tumor tissue. Neither the sequencing platform nor unique molecular identifiers are mentioned in the methods. Tumor tissue showed significantly greater TCR diversity (inverse Simpson) than normal lung tissue (around 450 vs 150, P = 0.0075, Mann-Whitney U test). Younger patients had significantly higher TCR diversity, and higher tumor TCR diversity was associated with shorter overall and disease-free survival.

Sequencing input: lung tumor tissue. The clonotype originates from a man aged 55-75 years with non-small cell lung cancer. The chain uses TRBV11-1 and TRBJ1-1, with no reliable assignment of the D segment. The nucleotides read TGTGCCAGCAGCCGCGACCCAGATGAAGCTTTCTTT. It translates to CASSRDPDEAFF.